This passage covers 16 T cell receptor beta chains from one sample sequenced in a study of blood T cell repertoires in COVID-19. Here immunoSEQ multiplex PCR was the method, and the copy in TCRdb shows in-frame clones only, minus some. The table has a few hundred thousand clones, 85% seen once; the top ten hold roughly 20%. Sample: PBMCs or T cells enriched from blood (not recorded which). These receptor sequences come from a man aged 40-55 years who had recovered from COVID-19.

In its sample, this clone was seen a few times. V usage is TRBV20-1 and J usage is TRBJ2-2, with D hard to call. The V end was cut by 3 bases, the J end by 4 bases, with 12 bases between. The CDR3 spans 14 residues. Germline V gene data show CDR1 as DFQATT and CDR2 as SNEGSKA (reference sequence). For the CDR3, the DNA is TGCAGTGCTAGTTACTCAATCGGCACCGGGGAGCTGTTTTTT. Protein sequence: CSASYSIGTGELFF.

CDR3 sequence (DNA): TGTGCCAGCAGCCCACCCCTTCTGACTAGCGGGAGAACACCCTACGAGCAGTACTTC. Its translation: CASSPPLLTSGRTPYEQYF. The rearrangement links TRBV7-9 to TRBJ2-7; TRBD2 matches at 12 bases. V shed 5 bases, J shed 2 bases, and the junction held 16 bases outside the gene matches. This CDR3 comprises 19 residues. Germline V lookup: CDR1 SEHNR, CDR2 FQNEAQ (reference sequence).

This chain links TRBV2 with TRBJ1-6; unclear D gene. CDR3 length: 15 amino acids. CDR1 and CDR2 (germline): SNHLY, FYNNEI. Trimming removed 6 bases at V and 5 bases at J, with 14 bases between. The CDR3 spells CASRLTKLNNSPLHF. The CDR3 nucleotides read TGTGCCAGCAGGCTGACTAAGCTTAATAATTCACCCCTCCACTTT. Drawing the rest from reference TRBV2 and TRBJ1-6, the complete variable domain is EPEVTQTPSHQVTQMGQEVILRCVPISNHLYFYWYRQILGQKVEFLVSFYNNEISEKSEIFDDQFSVERPDGSNFTLKIRSTKLEDSAMYFCASRLTKLNNSPLHFGNGTRLTVT.

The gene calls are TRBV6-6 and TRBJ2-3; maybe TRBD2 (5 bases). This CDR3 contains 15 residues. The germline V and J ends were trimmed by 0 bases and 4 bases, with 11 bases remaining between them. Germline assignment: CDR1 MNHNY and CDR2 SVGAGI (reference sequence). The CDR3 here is CASSYSRWGADTQYF. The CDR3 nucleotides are TGTGCCAGCAGTTACTCGAGGTGGGGAGCAGATACGCAGTATTTT.

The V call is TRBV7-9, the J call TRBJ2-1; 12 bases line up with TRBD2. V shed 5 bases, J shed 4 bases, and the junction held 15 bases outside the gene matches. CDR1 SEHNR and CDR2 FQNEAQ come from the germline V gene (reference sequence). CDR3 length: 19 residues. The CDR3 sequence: CASSPTNGLAGTRYNEQFF. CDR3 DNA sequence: TGTGCCAGCAGCCCCACGAACGGACTAGCGGGAACTAGGTACAATGAGCAGTTCTTC. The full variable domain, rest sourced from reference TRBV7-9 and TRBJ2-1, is DTGVSQNPRHKITKRGQNVTFRCDPISEHNRLYWYRQTLGQGPEFLTYFQNEAQLEKSRLLSDRFSAERPKGSFSTLEIQRTEQGDSAMYLCASSPTNGLAGTRYNEQFFGPGTRLTVL.

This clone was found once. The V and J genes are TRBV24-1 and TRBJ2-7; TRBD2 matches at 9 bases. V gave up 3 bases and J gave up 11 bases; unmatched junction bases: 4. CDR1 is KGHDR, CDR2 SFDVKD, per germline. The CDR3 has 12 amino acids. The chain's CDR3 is CATSDGGTSKYF. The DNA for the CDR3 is TGTGCCACCAGTGATGGCGGGACTAGCAAGTACTTC.

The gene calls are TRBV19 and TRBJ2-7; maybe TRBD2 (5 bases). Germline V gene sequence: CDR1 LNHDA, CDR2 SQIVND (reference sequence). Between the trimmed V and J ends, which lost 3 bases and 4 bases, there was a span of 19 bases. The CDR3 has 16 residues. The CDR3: CASSIRAAPVGYEQYF. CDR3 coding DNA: TGTGCCAGTAGTATCAGAGCGGCCCCGGTAGGATACGAGCAGTACTTC.

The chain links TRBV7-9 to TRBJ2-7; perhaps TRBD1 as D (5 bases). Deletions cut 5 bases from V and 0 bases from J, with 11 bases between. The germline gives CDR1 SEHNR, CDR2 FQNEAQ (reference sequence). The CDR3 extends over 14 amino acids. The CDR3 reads CASSVTGNSYEQYF. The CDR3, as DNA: TGTGCCAGCAGCGTCACAGGAAACTCCTACGAGCAGTACTTC.

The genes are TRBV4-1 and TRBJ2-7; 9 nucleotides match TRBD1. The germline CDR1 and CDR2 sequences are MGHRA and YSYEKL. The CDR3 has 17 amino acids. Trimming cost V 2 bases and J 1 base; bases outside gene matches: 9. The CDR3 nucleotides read TGCGCCAGCAGCCAATCCTACGGGACAGGGCCTTCCTACGAGCAGTACTTC. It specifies CASSQSYGTGPSYEQYF.

The CDR3 DNA follows: TGTGCCACTCAACCCGGGACAGGGGACTCCAGGGAGCAGTACTTC. Amino acids: CATQPGTGDSREQYF. The gene calls are TRBV7-6 and TRBJ2-7; TRBD1 matches 10 bases. Trimming cost V 10 bases and J 7 bases; bases outside gene matches: 16. The CDR3 consists of 15 residues. Germline CDR1 reads SGHVS; CDR2 reads FNYEAQ.

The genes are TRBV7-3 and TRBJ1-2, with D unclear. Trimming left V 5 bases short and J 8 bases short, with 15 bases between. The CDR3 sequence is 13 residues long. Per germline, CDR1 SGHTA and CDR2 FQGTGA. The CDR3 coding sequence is TGTGCCAGCAGCCCCGACCATGGGCGAGGCTACACCTTC. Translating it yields CASSPDHGRGYTF.

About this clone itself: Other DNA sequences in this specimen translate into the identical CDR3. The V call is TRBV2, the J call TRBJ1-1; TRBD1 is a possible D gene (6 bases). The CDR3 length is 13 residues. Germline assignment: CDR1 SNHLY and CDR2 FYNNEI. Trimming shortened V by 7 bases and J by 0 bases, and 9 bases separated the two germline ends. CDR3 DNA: TGTGCCAGCAACGGACAGCTGAACACTGAAGCTTTCTTT. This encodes CASNGQLNTEAFF.

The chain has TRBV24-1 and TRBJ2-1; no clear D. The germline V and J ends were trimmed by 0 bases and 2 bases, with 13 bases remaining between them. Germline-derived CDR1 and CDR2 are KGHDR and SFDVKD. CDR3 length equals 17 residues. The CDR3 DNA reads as TGTGCCACCAGTGATTTGGACAATCCTCAAACCTACAATGAGCAGTTCTTC. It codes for CATSDLDNPQTYNEQFF.

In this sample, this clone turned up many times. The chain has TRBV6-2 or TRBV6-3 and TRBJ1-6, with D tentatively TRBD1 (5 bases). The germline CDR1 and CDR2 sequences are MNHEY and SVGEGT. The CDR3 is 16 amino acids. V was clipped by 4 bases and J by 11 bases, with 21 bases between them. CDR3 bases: TGTGCCAGCAGTTCGGGCAGGGACTCCCGAGGGGCACCCCTCCACTTT. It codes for CASSSGRDSRGAPLHF.

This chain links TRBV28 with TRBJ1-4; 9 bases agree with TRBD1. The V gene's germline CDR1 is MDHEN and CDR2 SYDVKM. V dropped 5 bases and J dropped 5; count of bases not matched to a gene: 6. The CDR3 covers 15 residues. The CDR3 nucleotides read TGTGCCAGCAGTGCCCCCGGGACAGGGAATGAAAAACTGTTTTTT. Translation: CASSAPGTGNEKLFF.

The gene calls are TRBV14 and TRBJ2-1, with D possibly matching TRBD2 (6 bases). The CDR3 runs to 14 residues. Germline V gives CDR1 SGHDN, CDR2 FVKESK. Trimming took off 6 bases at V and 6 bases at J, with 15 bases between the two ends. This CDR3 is CASSLGLAFNEQFF. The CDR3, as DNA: TGTGCCAGCAGTCTGGGGCTAGCGTTCAATGAGCAGTTCTTC.